The next 21 T cell receptor beta chains were all read from a single sample in a study of blood T cell repertoires in COVID-19. The repertoire was sequenced with immunoSEQ multiplex PCR; TCRdb's copy has only in-frame clones and lacks some. The sample lists fewer than 250,000 clones, around 86% occurring once. The sequencing sample was made of peripheral blood. The receptors derive from a man between 60 and 75 years old with acute or convalescent COVID-19.

This clone was recorded once. The CDR3 region has the DNA TGTGCCAGCAGGCTCGGGACTAGCGGGTACAATGAGCAGTTCTTC. Translation: CASRLGTSGYNEQFF. The chain couples TRBV6-5 to TRBJ2-1, with 12 bases lining up with TRBD2. Germline CDR1 is MNHEY and CDR2 is SVGAGI. With 6 bases clipped from V and 4 bases from J, the junction kept 4 bases outside the gene matches. CDR3 length: 15 amino acids.

This clone was observed a handful of times. In DNA form, the CDR3 reads TGTGCCAGCAGTTTGGGGGGGGGAAATTCACCCCTCCACTTT. Protein product: CASSLGGGNSPLHF. The V and J genes are TRBV28 and TRBJ1-6, with TRBD1 as a possible D gene (5 bases). CDR1 MDHEN and CDR2 SYDVKM come from the germline V gene. The V end was cut by 3 bases, the J end by 7 bases, with 10 bases between. The CDR3 is made up of 14 amino acids.

The chain has TRBV14 and TRBJ2-1; D may be TRBD2 (5 bases). The ends were cut back, 2 bases at V and 7 bases at J, with 12 bases in the middle. The V gene's germline CDR1 is SGHDN and CDR2 FVKESK. This CDR3 comprises 14 residues. The CDR3 nucleotides read TGTGCCAGCAGCCAACCGAGAACTAGGAATGAGCAGTTCTTC. This sequence encodes CASSQPRTRNEQFF.

The V gene is TRBV5-1, the J gene TRBJ2-5; 12 bases line up with TRBD1. V was clipped by 0 bases and J by 1 base; unmatched bases: 4. This CDR3 has 17 residues. Looked up from germline, CDR1 is SGHRS and CDR2 is YFSETQ. Here the CDR3 reads CASSLDGTGGFQETQYF. Written as DNA, the CDR3 is TGCGCCAGCAGCTTGGATGGGACAGGGGGCTTCCAAGAGACCCAGTACTTC.

This clone has more than one count but fewer than ten. The chain employs TRBV6-1 and TRBJ1-1; tentatively, D is TRBD1 (5 bases). The CDR3 length is 14 residues. Germline lookup yields CDR1 MNHNS and CDR2 SASEGT. V was cut by 3 bases and J by 4 bases, with 12 bases left in between. Here the CDR3 reads CASSDRATGTEAFF. The DNA of the CDR3 is TGTGCCAGCAGTGACAGGGCCACGGGCACTGAAGCTTTCTTT.

This chain uses TRBV7-9 with TRBJ1-5; a weak D match, TRBD1 (6 bases). The germline gives CDR1 SEHNR, CDR2 FQNEAQ (reference sequence). This CDR3 is built from 14 residues. Trimming stripped 1 base from V and 4 bases from J, with 8 bases between. CDR3 DNA sequence: TGTGCCAGCAGCTTAGAGGGGGGGAATCAGCCCCAGCATTTT. It encodes CASSLEGGNQPQHF.

V gene TRBV6-1 combines with J gene TRBJ1-1; 7 bases are shared with TRBD1. Germline CDR1 MNHNS, CDR2 SASEGT. This CDR3 is 14 amino acids long. V lost 5 bases to trimming and J lost 2 bases; unmatched junction nucleotides: 5. The CDR3 bases are TGTGCCAGCAGTTCCGGGACAGTTAACACTGAAGCTTTCTTT. Translating it yields CASSSGTVNTEAFF.

The chain is built from TRBV7-9 and TRBJ2-1, with D unresolved. The CDR3 loop spans 15 amino acids. Trimming pared 4 bases from V and 4 bases from J, leaving 14 bases between. CDR1 and CDR2 from the germline V gene are SEHNR and FQNEAQ (reference sequence). The CDR3 DNA is TGTGCCAGCAGCTCCGCGTCGGGTTGGTACAATGAGCAGTTCTTC. Translating gives CASSSASGWYNEQFF.

This chain uses TRBV6-2 or TRBV6-3 with TRBJ2-3, with TRBD2 matching over 9 bases. This CDR3 spans 15 amino acids. After removal of 2 bases from V and 4 bases from J, the junction contained 4 bases not matched to a gene. CDR1 is MNHEY and CDR2 is SVGEGT in the germline V gene. Written as DNA, the CDR3 is TGTGCCAGCAGTTACGGTCTAGCGGGGTCAGATACGCAGTATTTT. This sequence encodes CASSYGLAGSDTQYF.

This clone appeared a few times. The chain is built from TRBV6-5 and TRBJ2-1; 8 nucleotides line up with TRBD2. V gave up 8 bases and J gave up 6 bases; unmatched junction bases: 9. Germline CDR1 and CDR2: MNHEY and SVGAGI. The CDR3 extends over 14 amino acids. CDR3 sequence: CASRIAGGGNEQFF. CDR3 coding DNA: TGTGCCAGCCGAATTGCGGGGGGTGGCAATGAGCAGTTCTTC.

The V call is TRBV19, the J call TRBJ2-5, with 11 bases aligning to TRBD2. V lost 6 bases to trimming and J lost 7 bases; unmatched junction nucleotides: 7. The CDR3 covers 14 residues. Germline V gene lookup returns CDR1 LNHDA and CDR2 SQIVND (reference sequence). For the CDR3, the DNA is TGTGCCAGTAGGCTAGCGGGGGGCCGGGGGACCCAGTACTTC. Translating gives CASRLAGGRGTQYF.

This rearrangement joins TRBV27 to TRBJ1-2; 7 positions match TRBD1. Germline V gives CDR1 MNHEY, CDR2 SMNVEV (reference sequence). V shed 5 bases and J 7 bases; nucleotides not matched to a gene: 7. This CDR3 comprises 13 residues. This CDR3 is CASSPQGSGGYTF. In nucleotides, the CDR3 is TGTGCCAGCAGTCCACAGGGGTCGGGTGGCTACACCTTC.

The V call is TRBV11-2, the J call TRBJ2-7, with 8 bases aligning to TRBD1. J gave up 0 bases and V 5 bases, and 6 bases lay outside the gene matches. CDR1 and CDR2 from the germline V gene are SGHAT and FQNNGV. CDR3 length: 15 residues. The CDR3 DNA sequence: TGTGCCAGCAGCGACCGGACAGGGCTCTCCTACGAGCAGTACTTC. Translation: CASSDRTGLSYEQYF. Combining the CDR3 with reference TRBV11-2 and TRBJ2-7 gives the whole variable domain EAGVAQSPRYKIIEKRQSVAFWCNPISGHATLYWYQQILGQGPKLLIQFQNNGVVDDSQLPKDRFSAERLKGVDSTLKIQPAKLEDSAVYLCASSDRTGLSYEQYFGPGTRLTVT.

The chain uses TRBV12-3 or TRBV12-4 and TRBJ1-2; D is uncertain. The CDR3 has 13 amino acids. The V and J ends lost 6 bases and 0 bases respectively, with 8 bases between them. Here the CDR3 reads CASRLSSNYGYTF. In DNA, the CDR3 is TGTGCCAGCAGACTTAGCTCTAACTATGGCTACACCTTC.

V gene TRBV6-2 or TRBV6-3 combines with J gene TRBJ1-2; D uncertain. The CDR3 runs to 15 residues. Trimming removed 0 bases from V and 0 bases from J, with 8 bases in between. Germline CDR1 is MNHEY and CDR2 is SVGEGT. The CDR3 is CASSYSGRTNYGYTF. The CDR3 nucleotides read TGTGCCAGCAGTTACTCGGGCAGGACTAACTATGGCTACACCTTC.

The chain couples TRBV7-6 to TRBJ1-4; a weak D match, TRBD1 (6 bases). CDR1 is SGHVS, CDR2 FNYEAQ, per germline. The germline V and J ends were trimmed by 5 bases and 7 bases, with 14 bases remaining between them. This CDR3 contains 14 residues. The CDR3 is CASSVGAGGEKLFF. In nucleotides, the CDR3 is TGTGCCAGCAGCGTGGGGGCGGGAGGTGAAAAACTGTTTTTT.

This clone came up a few times. This chain uses TRBV6-5 with TRBJ1-1; D gene unclear. The ends were cut back, 5 bases at V and 3 bases at J, with 10 bases in the middle. Germline V gene lookup returns CDR1 MNHEY and CDR2 SVGAGI. The CDR3 is 13 amino acids. The CDR3 bases are TGTGCCAGCAGTCGCGGGGTGGACACTGAAGCTTTCTTT. Protein: CASSRGVDTEAFF.

The V call is TRBV4-1, the J call TRBJ1-6; D possibly corresponds to TRBD1 (5 bases). Germline V gene sequence: CDR1 MGHRA, CDR2 YSYEKL. The length of the CDR3 is 15 residues. V lost 0 bases, J lost 5 bases, and 8 bases lay in between. The CDR3 region has the DNA TGCGCCAGCAGCCAAGACAGGGCCCATAATTCACCCCTCCACTTT. This translates into CASSQDRAHNSPLHF.

The chain joins TRBV5-6 to TRBJ2-1, with 13 nucleotides matching TRBD2. Germline V CDR1 and CDR2: SGHDT, YYEEEE. The length of the CDR3 is 19 residues. J gave up 6 bases and V 0 bases, and 12 bases lay outside the gene matches. The CDR3 here is CASSLARGTSGDFSNEQFF. The CDR3 nucleotides read TGTGCCAGCAGCTTGGCCAGGGGGACTAGCGGGGATTTCAGCAATGAGCAGTTCTTC.

In this sample, this clone turned up once. The chain employs TRBV4-2 and TRBJ2-7; 11 bases agree with TRBD2. CDR3 length: 18 residues. The junction had 10 bases not matched to a gene; V was cut back by 2 bases and J by 1 base. Germline-derived CDR1 and CDR2 are LGHNA and YNFKEQ. The CDR3 is CASSQLGASGGTSYEQYF. The CDR3 coding sequence is TGTGCCAGCAGCCAACTAGGGGCTAGCGGGGGGACATCCTACGAGCAGTACTTC.

This sequence joins TRBV4-1 and TRBJ1-3; D is uncertain. The CDR3 is 17 residues long. Trimming left V 1 base short and J 0 bases short, with 13 bases between. Germline V gene data show CDR1 as MGHRA and CDR2 as YSYEKL. The CDR3 DNA follows: TGCGCCAGCAGCCAAGTTGAGGCGCCCAGCTCTGGAAACACCATATATTTT. Residues: CASSQVEAPSSGNTIYF.